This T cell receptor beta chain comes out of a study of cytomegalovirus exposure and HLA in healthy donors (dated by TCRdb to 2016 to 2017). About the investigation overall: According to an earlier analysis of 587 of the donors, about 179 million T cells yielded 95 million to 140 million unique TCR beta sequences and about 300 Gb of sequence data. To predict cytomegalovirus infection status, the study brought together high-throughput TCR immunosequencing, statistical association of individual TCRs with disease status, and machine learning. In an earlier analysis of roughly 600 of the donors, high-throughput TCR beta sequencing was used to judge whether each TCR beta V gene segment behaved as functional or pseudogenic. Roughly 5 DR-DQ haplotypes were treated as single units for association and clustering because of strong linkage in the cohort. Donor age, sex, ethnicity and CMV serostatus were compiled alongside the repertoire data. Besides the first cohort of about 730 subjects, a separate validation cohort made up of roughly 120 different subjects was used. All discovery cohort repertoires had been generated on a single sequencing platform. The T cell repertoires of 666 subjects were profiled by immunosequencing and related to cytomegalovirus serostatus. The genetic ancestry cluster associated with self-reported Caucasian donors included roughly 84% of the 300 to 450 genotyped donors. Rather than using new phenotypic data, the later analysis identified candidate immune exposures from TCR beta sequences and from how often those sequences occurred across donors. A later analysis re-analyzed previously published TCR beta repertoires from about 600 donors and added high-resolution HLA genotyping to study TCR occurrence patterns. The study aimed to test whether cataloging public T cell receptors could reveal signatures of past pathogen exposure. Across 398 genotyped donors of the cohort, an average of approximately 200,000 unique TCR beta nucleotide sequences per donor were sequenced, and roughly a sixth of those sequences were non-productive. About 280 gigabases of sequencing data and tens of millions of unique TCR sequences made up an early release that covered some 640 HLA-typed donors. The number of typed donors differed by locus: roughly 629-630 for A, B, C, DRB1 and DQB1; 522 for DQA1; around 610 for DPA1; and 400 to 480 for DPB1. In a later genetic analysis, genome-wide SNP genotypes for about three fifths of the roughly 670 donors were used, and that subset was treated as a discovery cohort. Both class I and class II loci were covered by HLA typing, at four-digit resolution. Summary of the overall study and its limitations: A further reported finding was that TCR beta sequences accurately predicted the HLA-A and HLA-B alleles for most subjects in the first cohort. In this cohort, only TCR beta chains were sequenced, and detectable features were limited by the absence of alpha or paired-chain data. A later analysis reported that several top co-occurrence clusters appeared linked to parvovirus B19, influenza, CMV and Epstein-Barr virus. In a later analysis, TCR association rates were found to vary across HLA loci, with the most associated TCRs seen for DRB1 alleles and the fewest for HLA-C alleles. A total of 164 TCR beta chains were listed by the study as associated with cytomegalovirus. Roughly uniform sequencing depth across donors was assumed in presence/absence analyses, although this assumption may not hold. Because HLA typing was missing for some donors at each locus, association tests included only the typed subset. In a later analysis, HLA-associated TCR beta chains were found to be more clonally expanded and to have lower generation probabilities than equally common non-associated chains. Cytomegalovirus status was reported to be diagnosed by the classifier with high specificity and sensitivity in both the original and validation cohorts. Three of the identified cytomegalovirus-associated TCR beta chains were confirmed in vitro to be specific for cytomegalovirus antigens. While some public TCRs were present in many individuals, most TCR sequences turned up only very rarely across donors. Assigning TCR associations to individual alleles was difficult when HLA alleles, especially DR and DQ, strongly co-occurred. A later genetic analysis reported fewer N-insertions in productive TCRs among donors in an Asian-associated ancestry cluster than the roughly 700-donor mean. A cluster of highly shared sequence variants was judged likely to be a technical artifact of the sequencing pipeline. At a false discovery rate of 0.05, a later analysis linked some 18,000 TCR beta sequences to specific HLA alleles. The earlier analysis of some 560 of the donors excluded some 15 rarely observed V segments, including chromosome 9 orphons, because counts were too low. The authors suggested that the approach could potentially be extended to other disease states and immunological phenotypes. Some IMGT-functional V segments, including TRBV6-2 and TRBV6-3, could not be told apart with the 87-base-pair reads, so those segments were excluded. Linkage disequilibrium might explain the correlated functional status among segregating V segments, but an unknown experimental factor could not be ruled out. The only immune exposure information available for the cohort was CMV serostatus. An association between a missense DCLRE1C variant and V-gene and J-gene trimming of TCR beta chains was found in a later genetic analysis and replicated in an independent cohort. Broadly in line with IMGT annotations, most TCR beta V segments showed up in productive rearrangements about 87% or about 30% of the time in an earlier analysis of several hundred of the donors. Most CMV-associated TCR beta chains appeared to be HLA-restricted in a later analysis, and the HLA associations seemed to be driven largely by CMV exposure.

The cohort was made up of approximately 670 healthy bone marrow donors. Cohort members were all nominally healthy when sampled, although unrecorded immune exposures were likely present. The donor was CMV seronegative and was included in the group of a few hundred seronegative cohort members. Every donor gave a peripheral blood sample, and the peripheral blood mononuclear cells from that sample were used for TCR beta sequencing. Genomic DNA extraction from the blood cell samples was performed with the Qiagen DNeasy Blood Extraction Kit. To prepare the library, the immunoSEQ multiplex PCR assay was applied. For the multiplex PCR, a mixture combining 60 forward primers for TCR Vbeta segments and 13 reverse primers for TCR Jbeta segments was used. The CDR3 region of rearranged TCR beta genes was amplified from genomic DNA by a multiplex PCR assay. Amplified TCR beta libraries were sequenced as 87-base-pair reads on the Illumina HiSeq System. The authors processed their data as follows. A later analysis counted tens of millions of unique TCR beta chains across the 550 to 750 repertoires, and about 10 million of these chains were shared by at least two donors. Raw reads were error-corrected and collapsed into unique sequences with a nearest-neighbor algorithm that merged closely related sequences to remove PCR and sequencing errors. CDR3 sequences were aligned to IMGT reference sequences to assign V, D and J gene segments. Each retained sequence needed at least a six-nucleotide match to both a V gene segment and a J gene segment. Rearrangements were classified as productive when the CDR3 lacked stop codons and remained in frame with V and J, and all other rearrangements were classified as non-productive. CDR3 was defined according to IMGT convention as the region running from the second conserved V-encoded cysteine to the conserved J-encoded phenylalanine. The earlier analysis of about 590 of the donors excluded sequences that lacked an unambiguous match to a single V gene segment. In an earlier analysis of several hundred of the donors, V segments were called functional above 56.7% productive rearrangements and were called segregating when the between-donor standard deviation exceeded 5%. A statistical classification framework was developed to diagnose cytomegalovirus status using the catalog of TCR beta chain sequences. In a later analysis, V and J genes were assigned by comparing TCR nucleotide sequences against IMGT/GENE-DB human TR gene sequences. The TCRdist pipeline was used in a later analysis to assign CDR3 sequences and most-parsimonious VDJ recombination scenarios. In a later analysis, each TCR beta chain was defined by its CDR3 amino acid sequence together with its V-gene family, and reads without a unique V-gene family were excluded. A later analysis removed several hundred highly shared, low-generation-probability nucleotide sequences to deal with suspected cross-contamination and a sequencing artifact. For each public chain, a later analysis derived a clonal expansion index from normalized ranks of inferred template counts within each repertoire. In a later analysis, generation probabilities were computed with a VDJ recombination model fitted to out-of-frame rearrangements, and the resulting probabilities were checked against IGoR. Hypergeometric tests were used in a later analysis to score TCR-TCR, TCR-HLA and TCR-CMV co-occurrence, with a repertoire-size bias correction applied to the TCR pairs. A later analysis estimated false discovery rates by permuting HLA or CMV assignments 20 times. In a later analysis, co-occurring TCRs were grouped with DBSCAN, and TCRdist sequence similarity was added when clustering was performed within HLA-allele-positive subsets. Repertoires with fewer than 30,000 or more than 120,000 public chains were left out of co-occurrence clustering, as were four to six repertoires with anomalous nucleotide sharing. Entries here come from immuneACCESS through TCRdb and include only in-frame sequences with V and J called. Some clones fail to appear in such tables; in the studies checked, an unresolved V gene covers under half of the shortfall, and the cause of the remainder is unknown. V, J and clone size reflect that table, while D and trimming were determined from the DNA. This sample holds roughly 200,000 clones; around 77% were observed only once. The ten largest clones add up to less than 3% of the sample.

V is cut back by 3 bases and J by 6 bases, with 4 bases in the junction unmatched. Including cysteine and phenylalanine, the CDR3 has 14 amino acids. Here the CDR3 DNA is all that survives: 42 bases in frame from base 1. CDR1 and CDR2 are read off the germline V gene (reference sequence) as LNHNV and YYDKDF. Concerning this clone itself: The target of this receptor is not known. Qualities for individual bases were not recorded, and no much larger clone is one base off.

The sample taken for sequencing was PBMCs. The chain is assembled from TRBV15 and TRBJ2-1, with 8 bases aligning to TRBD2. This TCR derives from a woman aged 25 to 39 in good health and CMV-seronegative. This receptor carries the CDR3 CATSRRSGVNEQFF. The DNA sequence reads TGTGCCACCAGCAGGCGTAGCGGGGTCAATGAGCAGTTCTTC.